Below, 20 T cell receptor beta chains from the same sample are listed, as sequenced in a study of blood T cell repertoires in COVID-19. Generated by immunoSEQ multiplex PCR, the TCRdb table keeps only in-frame clones and is missing some. The sample has roughly 100,000 clones, roughly 76% seen once. The sequencing sample was made of peripheral blood. The source of these receptors is a man at least 80 years old with COVID-19, enrolled during active disease.

V usage is TRBV3-1 (or the pseudogene TRBV3-2) and J usage is TRBJ2-5, with D possibly being TRBD2 (6 bases). Trimming pared 4 bases from V and 3 bases from J, leaving 12 bases between. Per germline, CDR1 LGHDT and CDR2 YNNKEL (reference sequence). CDR3 length equals 14 residues. Here the CDR3 reads CASSPPPSEETQYF. The CDR3 DNA follows: TGTGCCAGCAGCCCCCCCCCTAGCGAAGAGACCCAGTACTTC.

This clone was counted between two and nine times. The chain joins TRBV5-6 to TRBJ1-3; 7 bases agree with TRBD1. This CDR3 is built from 15 residues. The germline V gene encodes CDR1 SGHDT and CDR2 YYEEEE. Trimming at V came to 0 bases and at J to 4 bases, leaving 4 bases not matched to a gene. CDR3 DNA sequence: TGTGCCAGCAGCTTGGTGGGGACAGCGGGAAACACCATATATTTT. Its translation is CASSLVGTAGNTIYF.

This sequence joins TRBV4-1 and TRBJ2-1; 8 bases fit TRBD1. This CDR3 region has 15 residues. Germline V gives CDR1 MGHRA, CDR2 YSYEKL. The J segment lost 7 bases and the V segment lost 0 bases, leaving 5 bases of the junction unmatched. CDR3 sequence reads: CASSQERTGWNEQFF. The CDR3, as DNA: TGCGCCAGCAGCCAAGAACGGACAGGGTGGAATGAGCAGTTCTTC.

The table lists this clone with a count of one. This sequence joins TRBV7-9 and TRBJ1-1; D unresolved. Trimming pared 4 bases from V and 3 bases from J, leaving 9 bases between. The CDR3 is made up of 13 amino acids. From germline, CDR1 is SEHNR and CDR2 FQNEAQ (reference sequence). CDR3 amino acids: CASSSFADTEAFF. As DNA, the CDR3 is TGTGCCAGCAGCTCGTTCGCGGACACTGAAGCTTTCTTT.

This rearrangement joins TRBV7-8 to TRBJ2-5; D remains unclear. Trimming took off 0 bases at V and 1 base at J, with 6 bases between the two ends. The CDR3 has 14 residues. The germline V gene has CDR1 SGHVS and CDR2 FQNEAQ. CDR3: CASSLARAQETQYF. The CDR3 DNA sequence: TGTGCCAGCAGCTTAGCAAGAGCCCAAGAGACCCAGTACTTC.

The chain uses TRBV6-1 and TRBJ1-6; D gene ambiguous. Looked up from germline, CDR1 is MNHNS and CDR2 is SASEGT. Trimming shortened V by 2 bases and J by 3 bases, and 8 bases separated the two germline ends. The CDR3 has 15 residues. The CDR3: CASSEIPSYNSPLHF. The CDR3 nucleotides read TGTGCCAGCAGTGAAATTCCCAGCTATAATTCACCCCTCCACTTT.

V is TRBV5-4 and J is TRBJ2-7; weak D call: TRBD2 (7 bases). The CDR3 has 14 amino acids. Looked up from germline, CDR1 is SGHNT and CDR2 is YYREEE (reference sequence). Trimming pared 1 base from V and 9 bases from J, leaving 17 bases between. The CDR3 spells CASSLNTGPGGQYF. The CDR3 DNA sequence: TGTGCCAGCAGCTTGAATACAGGGCCGGGAGGGCAGTACTTC.

This sequence joins TRBV30 and TRBJ2-1; 11 positions agree with TRBD1. CDR3 size: 13 residues. Losses at the gene ends were 6 bases for V and 7 bases for J; bases not matched to a gene: 5. The germline gives CDR1 GTSNPN, CDR2 SVGIG (reference sequence). The CDR3 reads CACRDRGSNEQFF. DNA of the CDR3: TGTGCCTGCCGGGACAGGGGGAGTAATGAGCAGTTCTTC.

The gene calls are TRBV27 and TRBJ2-1; 8 positions agree with TRBD2. Germline CDR1 is MNHEY and CDR2 is SMNVEV (reference sequence). This CDR3 is 14 amino acids long. V lost 7 bases to trimming and J lost 5 bases; unmatched junction nucleotides: 7. The CDR3: CASTGRGGNNEQFF. CDR3 coding DNA: TGTGCCAGCACCGGGAGGGGGGGCAACAATGAGCAGTTCTTC.

V is TRBV6-5 and J is TRBJ1-1; D uncertain. The CDR3 sequence is 15 residues long. Germline V gene data show CDR1 as MNHEY and CDR2 as SVGAGI. V was pared by 0 bases and J by 3 bases, with 11 bases between. The CDR3 DNA reads as TGTGCCAGCAGTTACTCGACACGGGGAGACACTGAAGCTTTCTTT. Encoded protein: CASSYSTRGDTEAFF.

For the CDR3, the DNA is TGTGCCAGCAGCTTAATTAGCGGGGGGGCCGAGCAGTACTTC. Residues: CASSLISGGAEQYF. The chain uses TRBV7-2 and TRBJ2-7, with 11 bases lining up with TRBD2. Unmatched junction bases numbered 3, after V lost 2 bases and J lost 6 bases. This CDR3 has 14 residues. CDR1 is SGHTA and CDR2 is FQGNSA in the germline V gene.

The chain recombines TRBV11-3 with TRBJ2-2, with TRBD2 matching over 8 bases. CDR3 length equals 15 residues. Germline trimming cut 2 bases from V and 1 base from J; bases unmatched to any gene: 0. Germline loops: CDR1 SGHNT, CDR2 YENEEA. CDR3 in amino acids: CASSLLAGNTGELFF. Here the CDR3 DNA reads TGTGCCAGCAGCTTACTAGCGGGGAACACCGGGGAGCTGTTTTTT.

The rearrangement joins TRBV27 to TRBJ2-7, with 8 bases lining up with TRBD1. CDR3 length: 13 residues. J lost 2 bases, V lost 4 bases, and 1 base had no gene match. Germline values: CDR1 MNHEY, CDR2 SMNVEV (reference sequence). As DNA, the CDR3 is TGTGCCAGCAGTTCAGGGGGCCCCTACGAGCAGTACTTC. Its translation is CASSSGGPYEQYF.

The chain links TRBV19 to TRBJ1-1; no clear D gene. Trimming removed 7 bases at V and 1 base at J, with 10 bases between. The CDR3 is made up of 13 amino acids. Germline V lookup: CDR1 LNHDA, CDR2 SQIVND (reference sequence). CDR3 nucleotides: TGTGCCAGTATTTTAGCAGCGAACACTGAAGCTTTCTTT. Translated, it gives CASILAANTEAFF.

The chain has TRBV4-3 and TRBJ1-6, with a weak D call TRBD1 (5 bases). Germline-derived CDR1 and CDR2 are LGHNA and YSLEER. Trimming left V 3 bases short and J 7 bases short, with 16 bases between. The CDR3 totals 16 residues. The CDR3 coding sequence is TGCGCCAGCAGCCACCTGGGGGGAGCAGTGAATTCACCCCTCCACTTT. Its translation is CASSHLGGAVNSPLHF.

This clone appeared a few times. The chain links TRBV10-3 to TRBJ1-2; D gene unclear. Trimming took 4 bases from V and 0 from J, leaving 21 bases between them. The germline V gene encodes CDR1 ENHRY and CDR2 SYGVKD. This CDR3 spans 18 amino acids. CDR3 coding DNA: TGTGCCATCAGTGGCCCCCAGAGGGCCGAATACTCTAACTATGGCTACACCTTC. It codes for CAISGPQRAEYSNYGYTF.

The gene calls are TRBV10-3 and TRBJ2-5; TRBD1 is a possible D gene (5 bases). Trimming took 6 bases from V and 1 from J, leaving 12 bases between them. This CDR3 is built from 14 residues. From germline, CDR1 is ENHRY and CDR2 SYGVKD. CDR3 coding DNA: TGTGCCATCAGGGTCTCGACAGCCCAAGAGACCCAGTACTTC. It codes for CAIRVSTAQETQYF.

The chain carries TRBV5-1 and TRBJ1-1; TRBD1 matches 8 bases. CDR1 SGHRS and CDR2 YFSETQ come from the germline V gene. V dropped 4 bases and J dropped 0; count of bases not matched to a gene: 8. This CDR3 contains 16 residues. The CDR3 nucleotides read TGCGCCAGCAGCGACCCCGGGACAGGTGTGAACACTGAAGCTTTCTTT. This translates into CASSDPGTGVNTEAFF. Full variable domain (outside the CDR3, taken from reference TRBV5-1 and TRBJ1-1): KAGVTQTPRYLIKTRGQQVTLSCSPISGHRSVSWYQQTPGQGLQFLFEYFSETQRNKGNFPGRFSGRQFSNSRSEMNVSTLELGDSALYLCASSDPGTGVNTEAFFGQGTRLTVV.

CDR3 nucleotide sequence: TGTGCCAGCAGTTTTTCCAGACAGATCGATGAGCAGTTCTTC. It is translated as CASSFSRQIDEQFF. The J gene is TRBJ2-1, the V gene TRBV28; D is perhaps TRBD1 (5 bases). Germline V gives CDR1 MDHEN, CDR2 SYDVKM. Between the trimmed V and J ends, which lost 3 bases and 8 bases, there was a span of 14 bases. The CDR3 totals 14 residues.

The genes are TRBV28 and TRBJ1-4; no reliable D call. From germline, CDR1 is MDHEN and CDR2 SYDVKM. V was shortened by 2 bases and J by 4 bases, with 8 bases between the two germline ends. CDR3 size: 14 residues. As DNA, the CDR3 is TGTGCCAGCAGTTTACCCCGGAGTAATGAAAAACTGTTTTTT. Encoded protein: CASSLPRSNEKLFF.